This T cell receptor beta chain was retrieved from a study of early stage breast cancer tumors. As for the study in general: Most invasive tumors, about 75% of the 16, were ER+/PR+/HER2-.

The germline gives CDR1 MDHEN, CDR2 SYDVKM. The CDR3 runs 11 residues. Trimming stripped 8 bases from V and 3 bases from J, with 8 bases between. The method was immunoSEQ multiplex PCR; TCRdb's version includes in-frame clones alone and lacks a portion of them. Of more than 60,000 clones listed, 65% to 80% are singletons. Sequenced input: blood. The sequence derives from a person in their 60s with breast cancer. V usage is TRBV28 and J usage is TRBJ2-7; D unclear. The CDR3 coding sequence is TGTGCCAGCGGGCCGAGCTACGAGCAGTACTTC. It codes for CASGPSYEQYF.